A selection of T cell receptor beta chains follows, all from one sample in a study of regulatory T cells in long-lasting Graves disease. TCRdb used MiXCR to reprocess the multiplex PCR reads, holding one entry per CDR3 protein. The repertoire includes 250,000 to 400,000 distinct CDR3 sequences, over 15% of them detected once, and 35% to 45% sits in the top ten. Here the sequenced sample was peripheral blood mononuclear cells (PBMCs), taken at new diagnosis, from a patient treated with antithyroid drugs. These receptor sequences come from a female donor with Graves disease. The CDR3 runs from the conserved cysteine through the conserved F or W.

v_call	cdr3_aa
TRBV12-3/TRBV12-4	CASSLTGGTGELFF
TRBV18	CASSPVVGVNYGYTF
TRBV5-1	CASSLDWEQFF
TRBV19	CASSFQGANYGYTF
TRBV5-1	CASSLQTLRDAGELFF
TRBV11-1	CASSRGTSGSMDNEQFF
TRBV28	CASSLDQADYTF
TRBV20-1	CSARDLLAGAIGELFF
TRBV11-2	CASSTRPPSGLSYNEQFF
TRBV12-3/TRBV12-4	CASSSTSGRAPSSYNEQFF
TRBV5-1	CASSLQDTDTQYF
TRBV9	CASSVENVSPRGGETQYF
TRBV5-1	CASSPTGLAGKISYEQYF
TRBV27	CASSPVAGRSYEQYF
TRBV20-1	CSAERAVQETQYF
TRBV7-9	CASSSSDRGPKSSYNEQFF
TRBV27	CASSTGREPQHF
TRBV28	CASGAGAGYNEQFF
TRBV28	CASSFSGNTEAFF
TRBV7-3	CASSYLSSGQGTQPQHF
TRBV25-1	CASSGYTGTRGNADTQYF
TRBV6-2/TRBV6-3	CASSDWGSGNTEAFF
TRBV11-2	CASSLVRESEQFF
TRBV6-1	CASSEVEQGAIGSPLHF
TRBV15	CATSVRRGARNEQFF
TRBV24-1	CATSDLGESTDTQYF
TRBV6-1	CASSESTSGFGEQFF
TRBV4-2	CASSQDLASGSRGEQFF
TRBV6-1	CASSPIGQETQYF